These T cell receptor beta chains were read from a single sample in a study of technical replicates of blood from a handful of donors. The repertoire was sequenced with immunoSEQ multiplex PCR; TCRdb's copy has only in-frame clones and lacks some. The profile covers tens of thousands of clones, with around 94% appearing a single time and about 0.38% taken by the ten largest. Sequencing was done on a sample of T cells isolated from PBMCs. The receptors originated from a human donor in good health. Both conserved end residues are part of each CDR3. The D gene is left open where the match is weak. Size is omitted from some rows. Given values are once, few, many or a class for expanded clones.

J: TRBJ2-7
D: -
V: TRBV18
size: -
CDR3: CASSRQDTASYEQYF
DNA: TGTGCCAGCTCACGACAGGACACTGCTTCCTACGAGCAGTACTTC

J: TRBJ2-5
D: -
V: TRBV19
size: -
CDR3: CASSIELQGTQYF
DNA: TGTGCCAGTAGTATAGAACTACAGGGGACCCAGTACTTC

J: TRBJ2-3
D: -
V: TRBV7-9
size: -
CDR3: CASSLDFGRGTDTQYF
DNA: TGTGCCAGCAGCTTAGATTTCGGCAGGGGCACAGATACGCAGTATTTT

J: TRBJ1-4
D: -
V: TRBV19
size: -
CDR3: CASSIAVGEKLFF
DNA: TGTGCCAGTAGTATAGCAGTTGGTGAAAAACTGTTTTTT

J: TRBJ2-4
D: -
V: TRBV29-1
size: -
CDR3: CSASTPSGTKNIQYF
DNA: TGCAGCGCCTCGACCCCCTCAGGGACCAAAAACATTCAGTACTTC

J: TRBJ2-7
D: TRBD2
V: TRBV19
size: few
CDR3: CASSLNVPSGSYEQYF
DNA: TGTGCCAGTAGCCTCAATGTACCTAGCGGGAGTTACGAGCAGTACTTC

J: TRBJ2-7
D: -
V: TRBV5-1
size: -
CDR3: CASSPGTPSSYEQYF
DNA: TGCGCCAGCAGCCCAGGGACTCCTAGCTCCTACGAGCAGTACTTC

J: TRBJ2-3
D: TRBD1
V: TRBV5-1
size: -
CDR3: CASSLGQGGFTDTQYF
DNA: TGCGCCAGCAGCTTGGGACAGGGGGGATTCACAGATACGCAGTATTTT

J: TRBJ2-7
D: -
V: TRBV28
size: -
CDR3: CASSFNRVIDEQYF
DNA: TGTGCCAGCAGTTTTAACAGGGTAATCGACGAGCAGTACTTC

J: TRBJ2-1
D: -
V: TRBV9
size: -
CDR3: CASSVGGRGGNEQFF
DNA: TGTGCCAGCAGCGTAGGTGGCAGAGGGGGAAATGAGCAGTTCTTC

J: TRBJ2-7
D: -
V: TRBV6-1
size: -
CDR3: CASSVTEDFYEQYF
DNA: TGTGCCAGCAGTGTCACCGAGGACTTCTACGAGCAGTACTTC

J: TRBJ2-7
D: TRBD2
V: TRBV6-5
size: -
CDR3: CASSLLAGVGEQYF
DNA: TGTGCCAGCAGTCTTCTAGCGGGAGTTGGTGAGCAGTACTTC

J: TRBJ1-1
D: TRBD1
V: TRBV11-2
size: -
CDR3: CANKGTAEAFF
DNA: TGTGCCAACAAAGGGACAGCTGAAGCTTTCTTT

J: TRBJ1-1
D: -
V: TRBV11-2
size: -
CDR3: CASQNLNGGEAFF
DNA: TGTGCCAGCCAAAATCTAAACGGGGGAGAAGCTTTCTTT

J: TRBJ2-7
D: -
V: TRBV14
size: -
CDR3: CASSQAGRVAYEQYF
DNA: TGTGCCAGCAGCCAAGCTGGCAGGGTAGCCTACGAGCAGTACTTC

J: TRBJ2-1
D: -
V: TRBV25-1
size: -
CDR3: CATLALNEQFF
DNA: TGTGCCACCCTAGCGCTGAATGAGCAGTTCTTC

J: TRBJ2-3
D: TRBD2
V: TRBV4-2
size: -
CDR3: CASSQELAGGTDTQYF
DNA: TGTGCCAGCAGCCAAGAATTAGCGGGGGGCACAGATACGCAGTATTTT

J: TRBJ1-5
D: -
V: TRBV6-6
size: once
CDR3: CASSLGDQPQHF
DNA: TGTGCCAGCAGTTTAGGGGATCAGCCCCAGCATTTT

J: TRBJ2-6
D: -
V: TRBV7-3
size: -
CDR3: CAGGSGPGGGANVLTF
DNA: TGTGCCGGGGGGTCAGGGCCCGGTGGGGGGGCCAACGTCCTGACTTTC

J: TRBJ2-7
D: -
V: TRBV28
size: -
CDR3: CASSPVVTYEQYF
DNA: TGTGCCAGCAGTCCGGTGGTTACCTACGAGCAGTACTTC

J: TRBJ1-3
D: -
V: TRBV30
size: -
CDR3: CAWSKWRGGNTIYF
DNA: TGTGCCTGGAGCAAATGGAGGGGTGGAAACACCATATATTTT

J: TRBJ2-7
D: -
V: TRBV30
size: -
CDR3: CAWSAGIPYEQYF
DNA: TGTGCCTGGAGTGCCGGTATACCCTACGAGCAGTACTTC

J: TRBJ1-1
D: -
V: TRBV9
size: -
CDR3: CASSPTRGWDLNTEAFF
DNA: TGTGCCAGCAGCCCAACCAGGGGTTGGGATCTGAACACTGAAGCTTTCTTT

J: TRBJ1-1
D: TRBD1
V: TRBV5-5
size: few
CDR3: CASSRLTGGTEAFF
DNA: TGTGCCAGCAGCCGTTTAACAGGGGGCACTGAAGCTTTCTTT

J: TRBJ2-3
D: TRBD1
V: TRBV5-4
size: -
CDR3: CASSRTGDADTQYF
DNA: TGTGCCAGCAGCAGGACAGGGGACGCAGATACGCAGTATTTT

J: TRBJ2-1
D: TRBD2
V: TRBV7-8
size: -
CDR3: CASSPRLAGESGNEQFF
DNA: TGTGCCAGCAGCCCTCGACTAGCGGGAGAGTCGGGCAATGAGCAGTTCTTC

J: TRBJ1-3
D: -
V: TRBV28
size: -
CDR3: CASSLDFESGLSGNTIYF
DNA: TGTGCCAGCAGTTTAGATTTTGAGTCAGGCCTCTCTGGAAACACCATATATTTT

J: TRBJ2-7
D: TRBD2
V: TRBV15
size: once
CDR3: CATSRDIAGGLYEQYF
DNA: TGTGCCACCAGCAGAGATATAGCGGGAGGGCTCTACGAGCAGTACTTC

J: TRBJ2-1
D: -
V: TRBV11-2
size: -
CDR3: CASSLRPGMSYNEQFF
DNA: TGTGCCAGCAGCTTAAGGCCGGGAATGTCCTACAATGAGCAGTTCTTC

J: TRBJ1-1
D: TRBD1
V: TRBV9
size: -
CDR3: CASSVGIGDREDTEAFF
DNA: TGTGCCAGCAGCGTAGGTATAGGGGACAGGGAAGACACTGAAGCTTTCTTT

J: TRBJ2-7
D: TRBD2
V: TRBV11-3
size: -
CDR3: CASSLGDYFTYEQYF
DNA: TGTGCCAGCAGCTTAGGGGACTACTTTACCTACGAGCAGTACTTC